The present T cell receptor beta chain was sequenced within a study of OX40 agonist ivuxolimab in advanced cancers. Study-wide results and caveats: At doses 0.1 to 3.0 mg/kg, CD4+ and CD8+ clones expanded.

The germline V and J ends were trimmed by 1 base and 0 bases, with 7 bases remaining between them. The V gene's germline CDR1 is SGHTA and CDR2 FQGNSA. The CDR3 has 14 amino acids. The timepoints at which blood was sampled were baseline, cycle 4 day 1, and cycle 7 day 1. Comment on this clone: Its antigen is as yet unknown.

Measured with immunoSEQ multiplex PCR; TCRdb has only the in-frame clones, and not every one. The sample contains 25,000 to 35,000 clones, about 88% of which appear only once. The chain recombines TRBV7-2 with TRBJ2-7, with D uncertain. This TCR was recovered from an adult with an advanced solid tumor such as melanoma, head and neck, liver or kidney cancer. This material consisted of CD4+ or CD8+ T cells sorted from blood, taken in a trial of the OX40 agonist ivuxolimab. The CDR3 is CASSLVRFSYEQYF. CDR3 nucleotide sequence: TGTGCCAGCAGCTTAGTCCGCTTCTCCTACGAGCAGTACTTC. The full variable domain, its missing parts supplied by reference TRBV7-2 and TRBJ2-7, is GAGVSQSPSNKVTEKGKDVELRCDPISGHTALYWYRQSLGQGLEFLIYFQGNSAPDKSGLPSDRFSAERTGGSVSTLTIQRTQQEDSAVYLCASSLVRFSYEQYFGPGTRLTVT.